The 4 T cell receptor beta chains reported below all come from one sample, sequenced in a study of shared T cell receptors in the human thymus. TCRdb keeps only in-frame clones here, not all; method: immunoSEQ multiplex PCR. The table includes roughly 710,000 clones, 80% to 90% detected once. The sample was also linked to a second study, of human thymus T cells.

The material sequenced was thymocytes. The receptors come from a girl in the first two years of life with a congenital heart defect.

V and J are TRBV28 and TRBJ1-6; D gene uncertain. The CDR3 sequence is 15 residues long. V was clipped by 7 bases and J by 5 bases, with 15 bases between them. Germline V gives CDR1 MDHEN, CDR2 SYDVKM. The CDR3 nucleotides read TGTGCCAGCACCCCACGGGTCCCTAATAATTCACCCCTCCACTTT. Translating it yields CASTPRVPNNSPLHF.

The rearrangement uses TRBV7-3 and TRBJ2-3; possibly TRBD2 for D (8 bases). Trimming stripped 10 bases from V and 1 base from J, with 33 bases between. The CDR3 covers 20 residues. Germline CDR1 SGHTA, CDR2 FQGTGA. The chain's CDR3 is CAKGGRGPLYSGGGTDTQYF. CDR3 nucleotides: TGTGCCAAAGGAGGGAGGGGGCCCCTATACTCGGGGGGGGGCACAGATACGCAGTATTTT. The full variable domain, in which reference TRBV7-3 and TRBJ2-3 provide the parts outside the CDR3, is GAGVSQTPSNKVTEKGKYVELRCDPISGHTALYWYRQSLGQGPEFLIYFQGTGAADDSGLPNDRFFAVRPEGSVSTLKIQRTERGDSAVYLCAKGGRGPLYSGGGTDTQYFGPGTRLTVL.

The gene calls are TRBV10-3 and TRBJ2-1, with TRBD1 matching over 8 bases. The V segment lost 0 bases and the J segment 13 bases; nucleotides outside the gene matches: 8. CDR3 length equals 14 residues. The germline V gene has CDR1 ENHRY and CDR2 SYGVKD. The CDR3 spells CAISESGTGRIQFF. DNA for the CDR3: TGTGCCATCAGTGAGTCCGGGACAGGCCGGATTCAGTTCTTC.

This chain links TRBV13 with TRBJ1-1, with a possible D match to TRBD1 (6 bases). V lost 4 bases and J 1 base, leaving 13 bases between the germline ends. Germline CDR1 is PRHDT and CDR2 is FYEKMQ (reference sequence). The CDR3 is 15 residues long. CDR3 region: CASSWREGENTEAFF. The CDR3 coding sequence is TGTGCCAGCAGCTGGAGGGAGGGGGAGAACACTGAAGCTTTCTTT.